Included here is one T cell receptor (beta chain) sequence, with context. Per germline, CDR1 KGHDR and CDR2 SFDVKD. With 4 bases removed from V and 3 bases from J, the gap between germline ends came to 8 bases. CDR3 size: 13 residues. The table came from immunoSEQ multiplex PCR; TCRdb's copy has only in-frame clones and leaves some out. The sample has 100,000 to 120,000 clones, roughly 93% seen once. This record comes from a study of T cell responses to AZD1222 COVID-19 vaccine. The gene calls are TRBV24-1 and TRBJ1-2; D is unclear. This clonotype was sampled from an adult who received the AZD1222 COVID-19 vaccine. Sequenced here: peripheral blood, sampled 28 days after the second AZD1222 dose. The CDR3 DNA is TGTGCCACCAGTGAAACAGCCTACTATGGCTACACCTTC. This translates into CATSETAYYGYTF.